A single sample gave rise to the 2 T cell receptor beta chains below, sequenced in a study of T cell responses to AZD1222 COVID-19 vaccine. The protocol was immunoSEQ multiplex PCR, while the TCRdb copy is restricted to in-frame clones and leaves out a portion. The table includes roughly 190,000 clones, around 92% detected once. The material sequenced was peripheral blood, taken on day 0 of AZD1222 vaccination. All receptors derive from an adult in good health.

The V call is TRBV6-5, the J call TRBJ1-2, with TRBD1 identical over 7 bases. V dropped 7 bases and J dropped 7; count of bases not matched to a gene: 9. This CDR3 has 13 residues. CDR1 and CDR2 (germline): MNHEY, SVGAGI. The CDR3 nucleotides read TGTGCCAGCAACCAACCAGGGGGTGGTGGCTACACCTTC. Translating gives CASNQPGGGGYTF.

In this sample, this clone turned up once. In DNA, the CDR3 is TGTGCCAGCAGCTTAGATGGGTTGGGGCAGTTCTTC. Residues: CASSLDGLGQFF. The chain employs TRBV7-2 and TRBJ2-1; D remains ambiguous. Deletions cut 1 base from V and 12 bases from J, with 10 bases between. The CDR3 runs 12 residues. CDR1 SGHTA and CDR2 FQGNSA come from the germline V gene. Full variable domain (outside the CDR3, taken from reference TRBV7-2 and TRBJ2-1): GAGVSQSPSNKVTEKGKDVELRCDPISGHTALYWYRQSLGQGLEFLIYFQGNSAPDKSGLPSDRFSAERTGGSVSTLTIQRTQQEDSAVYLCASSLDGLGQFFGPGTRLTVL.